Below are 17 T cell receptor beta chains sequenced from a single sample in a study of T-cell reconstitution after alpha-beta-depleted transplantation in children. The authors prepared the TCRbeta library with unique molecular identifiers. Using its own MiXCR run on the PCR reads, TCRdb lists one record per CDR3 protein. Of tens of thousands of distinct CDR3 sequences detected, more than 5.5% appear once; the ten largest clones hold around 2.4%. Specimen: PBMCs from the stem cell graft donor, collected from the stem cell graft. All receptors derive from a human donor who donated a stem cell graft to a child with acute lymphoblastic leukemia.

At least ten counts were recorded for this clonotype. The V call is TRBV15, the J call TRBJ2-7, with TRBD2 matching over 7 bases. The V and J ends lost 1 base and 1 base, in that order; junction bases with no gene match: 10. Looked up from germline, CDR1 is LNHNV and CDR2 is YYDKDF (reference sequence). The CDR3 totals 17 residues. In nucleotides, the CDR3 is TGTGCCACCAGCAGAGGAAAAGCGGGAAAAGGGTCCTACGAGCAGTACTTC. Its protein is CATSRGKAGKGSYEQYF. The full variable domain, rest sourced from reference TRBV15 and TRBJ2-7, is DAMVIQNPRYQVTQFGKPVTLSCSQTLNHNVMYWYQQKSSQAPKLLFHYYDKDFNNEADTPDNFQSRRPNTSFCFLDIRSPGLGDTAMYLCATSRGKAGKGSYEQYFGPGTRLTVT.

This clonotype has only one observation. CDR3 in amino acids: CTSTRTDTQYF. The DNA of the CDR3 is TGTACCAGCACCAGAACAGATACGCAGTATTTT. This chain links TRBV7-2 with TRBJ2-3; no reliable D call. Trimming cost V 7 bases and J 3 bases, with 5 bases left between them. CDR3 length equals 11 residues. Germline CDR1 and CDR2: SGHTA and FQGNSA.

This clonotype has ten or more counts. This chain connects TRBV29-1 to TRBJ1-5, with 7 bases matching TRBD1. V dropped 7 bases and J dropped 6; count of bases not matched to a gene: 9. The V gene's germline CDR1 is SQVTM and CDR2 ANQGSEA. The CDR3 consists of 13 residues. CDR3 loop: CSAVTGEAQPQHF. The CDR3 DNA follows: TGCAGCGCCGTTACAGGGGAGGCTCAGCCCCAGCATTTT. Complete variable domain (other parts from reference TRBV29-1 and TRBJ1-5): SAVISQKPSRDICQRGTSLTIQCQVDSQVTMMFWYRQQPGQSLTLIATANQGSEATYESGFVIDKFPISRPNLTFSTLTVSNMSPEDSSIYLCSAVTGEAQPQHFGDGTRLSIL.

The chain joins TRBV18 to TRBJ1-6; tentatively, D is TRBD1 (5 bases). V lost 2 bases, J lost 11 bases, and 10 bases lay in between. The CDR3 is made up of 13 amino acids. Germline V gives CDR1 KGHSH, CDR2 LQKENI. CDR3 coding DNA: TGTGCCAGCTCACCAGTCCCGGGGGCACCCCTCCACTTT. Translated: CASSPVPGAPLHF.

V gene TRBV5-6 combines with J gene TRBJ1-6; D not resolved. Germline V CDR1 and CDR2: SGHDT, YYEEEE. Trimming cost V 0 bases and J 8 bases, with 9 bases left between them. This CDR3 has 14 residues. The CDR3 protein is CASSLGDRDSPLHF. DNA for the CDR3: TGTGCCAGCAGCTTGGGTGACCGGGATTCACCCCTCCACTTT.

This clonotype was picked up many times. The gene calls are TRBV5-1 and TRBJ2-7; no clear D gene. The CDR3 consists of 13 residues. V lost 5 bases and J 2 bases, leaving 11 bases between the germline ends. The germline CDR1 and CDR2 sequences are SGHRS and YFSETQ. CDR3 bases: TGCGCCAGCAGGAACAGTGGAGCCTACGAGCAGTACTTC. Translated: CASRNSGAYEQYF.

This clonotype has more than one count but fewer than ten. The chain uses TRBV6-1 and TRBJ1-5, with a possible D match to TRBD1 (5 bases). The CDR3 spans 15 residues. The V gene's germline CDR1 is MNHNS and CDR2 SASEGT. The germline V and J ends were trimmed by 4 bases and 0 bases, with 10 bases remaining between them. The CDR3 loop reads CASSAGRTSNQPQHF. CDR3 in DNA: TGTGCCAGCAGTGCGGGACGAACTAGCAATCAGCCCCAGCATTTT.

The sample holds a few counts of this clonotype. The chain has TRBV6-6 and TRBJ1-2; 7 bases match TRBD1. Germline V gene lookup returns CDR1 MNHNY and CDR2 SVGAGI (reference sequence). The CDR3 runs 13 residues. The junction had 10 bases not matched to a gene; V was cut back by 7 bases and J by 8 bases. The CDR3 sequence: CASTGGGARGYTF. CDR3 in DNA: TGTGCCAGCACAGGAGGGGGCGCAAGGGGCTACACCTTC.

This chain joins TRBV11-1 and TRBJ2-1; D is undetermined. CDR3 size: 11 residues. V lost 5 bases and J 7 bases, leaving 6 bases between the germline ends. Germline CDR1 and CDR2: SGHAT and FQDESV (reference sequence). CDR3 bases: TGTGCCAGCAGCGCCAGGAATGAGCAGTTCTTC. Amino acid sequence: CASSARNEQFF. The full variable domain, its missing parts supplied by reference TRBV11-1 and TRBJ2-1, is EAEVAQSPRYKITEKSQAVAFWCDPISGHATLYWYRQILGQGPELLVQFQDESVVDDSQLPKDRFSAERLKGVDSTLKIQPAELGDSAMYLCASSARNEQFFGPGTRLTVL.

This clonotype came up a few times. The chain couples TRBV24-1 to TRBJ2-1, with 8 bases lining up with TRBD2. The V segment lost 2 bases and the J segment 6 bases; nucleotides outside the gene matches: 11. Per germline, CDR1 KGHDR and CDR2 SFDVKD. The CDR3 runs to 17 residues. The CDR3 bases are TGTGCCACCAGTGATTCCCAGAGGGGACTAGGCGGCAATGAGCAGTTCTTC. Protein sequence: CATSDSQRGLGGNEQFF.

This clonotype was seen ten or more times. CDR3 loop: CASRKRHEQYF. CDR3 in DNA: TGTGCCAGCAGGAAACGCCACGAGCAGTACTTC. The chain recombines TRBV12-3 or TRBV12-4 with TRBJ2-7; D gene unclear. The V end lost 6 bases, the J end lost 5 bases, and 8 bases lay between the germline ends. The CDR3 has 11 amino acids.

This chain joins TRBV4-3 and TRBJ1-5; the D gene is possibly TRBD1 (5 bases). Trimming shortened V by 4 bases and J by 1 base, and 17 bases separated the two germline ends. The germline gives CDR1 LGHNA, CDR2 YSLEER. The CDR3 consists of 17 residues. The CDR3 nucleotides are TGCGCCAGCAGCCCCTGGGGCGGCGGCGGCAGCAATCAGCCCCAGCATTTT. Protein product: CASSPWGGGGSNQPQHF.

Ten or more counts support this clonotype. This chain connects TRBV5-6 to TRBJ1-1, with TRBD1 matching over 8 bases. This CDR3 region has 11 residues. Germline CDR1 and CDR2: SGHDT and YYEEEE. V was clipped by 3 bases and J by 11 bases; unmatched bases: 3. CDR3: CASSSDREAFF. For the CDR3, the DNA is TGTGCCAGCAGCTCGGACAGGGAGGCTTTCTTT.

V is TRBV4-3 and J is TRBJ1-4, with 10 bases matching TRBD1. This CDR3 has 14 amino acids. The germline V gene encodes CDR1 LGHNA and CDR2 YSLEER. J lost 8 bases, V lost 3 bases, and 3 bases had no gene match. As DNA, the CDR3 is TGCGCCAGCAGCCAGGGGACAGGGGAAGAAAAACTGTTTTTT. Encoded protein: CASSQGTGEEKLFF.

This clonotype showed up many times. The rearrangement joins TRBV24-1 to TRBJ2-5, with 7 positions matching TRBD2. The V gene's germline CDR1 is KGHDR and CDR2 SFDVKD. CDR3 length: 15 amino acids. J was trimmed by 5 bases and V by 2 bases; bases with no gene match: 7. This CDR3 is CATSDSTSSVETQYF. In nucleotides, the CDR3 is TGTGCCACCAGTGATTCGACTAGCTCTGTCGAGACCCAGTACTTC.

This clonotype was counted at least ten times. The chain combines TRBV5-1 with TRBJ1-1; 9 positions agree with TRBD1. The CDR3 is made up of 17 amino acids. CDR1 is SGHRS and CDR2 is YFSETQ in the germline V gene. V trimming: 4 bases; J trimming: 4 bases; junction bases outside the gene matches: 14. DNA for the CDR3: TGCGCCAGCAGCCTCATCGGGACAGGGATATTTGGCACTGAAGCTTTCTTT. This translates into CASSLIGTGIFGTEAFF. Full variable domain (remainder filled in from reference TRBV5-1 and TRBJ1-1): KAGVTQTPRYLIKTRGQQVTLSCSPISGHRSVSWYQQTPGQGLQFLFEYFSETQRNKGNFPGRFSGRQFSNSRSEMNVSTLELGDSALYLCASSLIGTGIFGTEAFFGQGTRLTVV.

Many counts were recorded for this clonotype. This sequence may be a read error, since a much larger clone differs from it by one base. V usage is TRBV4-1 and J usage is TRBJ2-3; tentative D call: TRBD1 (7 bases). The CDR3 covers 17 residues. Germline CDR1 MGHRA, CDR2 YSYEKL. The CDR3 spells CASSQGNGRGRTDTHYF. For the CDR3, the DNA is TGCGCCAGCAGTCAAGGGAACGGCAGGGGGAGGACAGATACGCATTATTTT.